This is a list of T cell receptor beta chains from one sample in a study of blood T cell repertoires in COVID-19. Here immunoSEQ multiplex PCR was the method, and the copy in TCRdb shows in-frame clones only, minus some. Of 20,000 to 25,000 clones listed, over 80% were seen once; the top ten hold around 23%. The sequenced sample was peripheral blood. The receptors come from a man older than 75 with active or convalescent COVID-19. CDR3s include the opening cysteine and the closing phenylalanine or tryptophan. The D gene is left open where the match is weak. Rows may omit the clone size; those that give it use once, few, many or a size class.

cdr3_nt cdr3_aa d_call j_call v_call clone_size
TGTGCCAGCAGCTTAGGGAACCGGGACTGGGGCGGCTACACCTTC CASSLGNRDWGGYTF NA TRBJ1-2 TRBV7-2 few
TGTGCCAGTACATCGGACAGTACATCCAATGAGCAGTTCTTC CASTSDSTSNEQFF NA TRBJ2-1 TRBV19 once
TGTGCCAGCAGCCGCGGGGGCCATATGAACACTGAAGCTTTCTTT CASSRGGHMNTEAFF NA TRBJ1-1 TRBV6-5 once
TGCGCCAGCAGCCCGTTAGGACAGGGGAGTTACTTTGGCTACACCTTC CASSPLGQGSYFGYTF TRBD1 TRBJ1-2 TRBV5-1 NA
TGTGCCAGCAGTGAACCCGGGACAGGGCTACACGAGCAGTACTTC CASSEPGTGLHEQYF TRBD1 TRBJ2-7 TRBV25-1 few
TGTGCCAGCAGCTTAGCCGTCAGGGTCGACCAGCCCCAGCATTTT CASSLAVRVDQPQHF NA TRBJ1-5 TRBV7-9 NA
TGTGCCATCAGTGTGGTCAGCTACGAGCAGTACTTC CAISVVSYEQYF NA TRBJ2-7 TRBV10-3 NA
TGTGCCAGCAGCAGGACAGGGTCAGGGTCTGGGGCCAACGTCCTGACTTTC CASSRTGSGSGANVLTF TRBD1 TRBJ2-6 TRBV7-2 NA
TGTGCCAGCAGTTACCCCCAGACTAGCGGGGCGAACACCGGGGAGCTGTTTTTT CASSYPQTSGANTGELFF TRBD2 TRBJ2-2 TRBV6-2/TRBV6-3 NA
TGTGCCAGTAGCTTTATCTGGACAGGGGGGCGGAGGACCGGGGAGCTGTTTTTT CASSFIWTGGRRTGELFF TRBD1 TRBJ2-2 TRBV19 NA
TGTGCCAGCAGTTTAGAAGCTGCAGATACGCAGTATTTT CASSLEAADTQYF NA TRBJ2-3 TRBV12-3/TRBV12-4 once
TGTGCCAGCAGTTCACAGGCCAAGGCGCAGTATTTT CASSSQAKAQYF NA TRBJ2-3 TRBV6-5 NA
TGTGCCAGCAGTGTACCGGGAAAGGCCAATGAGCAGTTCTTC CASSVPGKANEQFF NA TRBJ2-1 TRBV2 once
TGCGCCAGCAGTGAGTCGGGACTAGCGGGAATTCGGTACTTC CASSESGLAGIRYF TRBD2 TRBJ2-5 TRBV10-2 NA
TGCGCCAGCAGCTTGGTACTAGCGGGGGACACCGGGGAGCTGTTTTTT CASSLVLAGDTGELFF TRBD2 TRBJ2-2 TRBV5-1 NA
TGTGCCTGGAGACCCCTCGGGGGGGCAAGAGGGGACTATGGCTACACCTTC CAWRPLGGARGDYGYTF NA TRBJ1-2 TRBV30 NA
TGTGCCAGCAGGTCGGAGTACGAGCAGTACTTC CASRSEYEQYF NA TRBJ2-7 TRBV27 NA
TGTGCCAGCAGCTCTGTGGGACTAGCGGGCAACAATGAGCAGTTCTTC CASSSVGLAGNNEQFF TRBD2 TRBJ2-1 TRBV5-6 NA
TGCGCCAGCAGCTTGAGCCGCAGGGGTAGTGGCGAGCAGTACTTC CASSLSRRGSGEQYF NA TRBJ2-7 TRBV5-1 once
TGTGCCAGCAGCGTGGACAGGGGGCTGGCTGGCTACACCTTC CASSVDRGLAGYTF TRBD1 TRBJ1-2 TRBV6-5 NA
TGTGCCAGCAGTTTAGCCGTGAACACTGAAGCTTTCTTT CASSLAVNTEAFF NA TRBJ1-1 TRBV12-3/TRBV12-4 few
TGTGCCAGCAGCTTGGACTTTGGAGAGACCCAGTACTTC CASSLDFGETQYF NA TRBJ2-5 TRBV5-6 NA
TGTGCCAGCTCACCTGAAGGGGGGGCGCGAGAGACCCAGTACTTC CASSPEGGARETQYF NA TRBJ2-5 TRBV18 NA
TGTGCCTGGAGTGAATGGACAGGTAGAGATACGCAGTATTTT CAWSEWTGRDTQYF TRBD1 TRBJ2-3 TRBV30 NA
TGCGCCAGCAGCTTGGTGGGGGGGCGCGGCTACGAGCAGTACTTC CASSLVGGRGYEQYF NA TRBJ2-7 TRBV5-1 NA
TGTGCCAGCGGGACAGTCTACGAGCAGTACTTC CASGTVYEQYF TRBD1 TRBJ2-7 TRBV2 once
TGTGCCAGCAGCCAAGATCCGGGGGGGAACACAGATACGCAGTATTTT CASSQDPGGNTDTQYF TRBD2 TRBJ2-3 TRBV4-2 NA
TGTGCCAGTAACAGCGGGGGGGCCCTGGAGACCCAGTACTTC CASNSGGALETQYF TRBD2 TRBJ2-5 TRBV19 NA
TGTGCCAGTAGTCCCCGGACAGGGTTCGCGAACACCGGGGAGCTGTTTTTT CASSPRTGFANTGELFF TRBD1 TRBJ2-2 TRBV19 NA
TGCGCCAGCAGAGGGAGAGCGGAAGGAAGCACAGATACGCAGTATTTT CASRGRAEGSTDTQYF NA TRBJ2-3 TRBV5-1 NA
TGTGCCAGCAGCTTAGCGCTTCGGGAGACCCAGTACTTC CASSLALRETQYF NA TRBJ2-5 TRBV7-8 NA
TGCAGCGTTGAAGATCAGCCAGGGTTTGGCTACACCTTC CSVEDQPGFGYTF NA TRBJ1-2 TRBV29-1 NA
TGTGCCAGCAGTCCCCTAACTGTCAGCACAGATACGCAGTATTTT CASSPLTVSTDTQYF NA TRBJ2-3 TRBV28 NA
TGTGCCAGCAGCTTGGCGGGGGAGGACCAAGAGACCCAGTACTTC CASSLAGEDQETQYF NA TRBJ2-5 TRBV5-5 NA
TGCGCCAGCAGCTTGGCCCCCCCTAGCGCTGAGCAGTTCTTC CASSLAPPSAEQFF NA TRBJ2-1 TRBV5-1 NA
TGTGCCAGCTCCAGGTGGGGGCTCTACGAGCAGTACTTC CASSRWGLYEQYF NA TRBJ2-7 TRBV14 NA
TGCAGCGTCAGCGGGACAGGGGGAGAGACCCAGTACTTC CSVSGTGGETQYF TRBD1 TRBJ2-5 TRBV29-1 NA
TGCGCCAGCAGTGAGCAGGGAAACTATGGCTACACCTTC CASSEQGNYGYTF NA TRBJ1-2 TRBV10-1 NA
TGTGCCAGCAGGGGATGGGGGGGCCCGAGTGAAAAACTGTTTTTT CASRGWGGPSEKLFF NA TRBJ1-4 TRBV6-5 NA
TGTGCCAGCAGCTTAGGAGCGATCCAATCCTACGAGCAGTACTTC CASSLGAIQSYEQYF NA TRBJ2-7 TRBV7-9 NA
TGTGCCAGCAGTAAGGGGCCTGACACAGATACGCAGTATTTT CASSKGPDTDTQYF NA TRBJ2-3 TRBV6-4 NA
TGTGCCAGCAGCCCCCGGACAAGGCCCCAGACCGGGGAGCTGTTTTTT CASSPRTRPQTGELFF NA TRBJ2-2 TRBV7-3 once
TGTGCCAGCAGCCCTCCCAGGGTTTCCTACGAGCAGTACTTC CASSPPRVSYEQYF NA TRBJ2-7 TRBV13 NA
TGTGCCAGCACGAGAGGGACAGGGCGGACCGGGGAGCTGTTTTTT CASTRGTGRTGELFF TRBD1 TRBJ2-2 TRBV6-5 NA
TGTGCCAGCAGCCCAGGCTCGGGCGGGGCTGAAGCTTTCTTT CASSPGSGGAEAFF NA TRBJ1-1 TRBV7-8 NA
TGTGCCAGCAGGGGCCAAGGGGCGAACTATGGCTACACCTTC CASRGQGANYGYTF NA TRBJ1-2 TRBV27 few